Each of the 10 T cell receptor beta chains below was sequenced from the same sample in a study of technical replicates of blood from a handful of donors. The method was immunoSEQ multiplex PCR; TCRdb's version includes in-frame clones alone and lacks a portion of them. This sample has approximately 70,000 clones, with over 95% found just once. Sequenced input: T cells isolated from PBMCs. The source is a human donor in good health.

This sequence joins TRBV27 and TRBJ1-5; D uncertain. CDR1 and CDR2 from the germline V gene are MNHEY and SMNVEV (reference sequence). Trimming shortened V by 6 bases and J by 0 bases, and 12 bases separated the two germline ends. CDR3 size: 15 residues. The CDR3 sequence: CASSPNFSSNQPQHF. The CDR3 coding sequence is TGTGCCAGCAGCCCCAACTTTAGTAGCAATCAGCCCCAGCATTTT.

The chain recombines TRBV6-6 with TRBJ1-1; 7 nucleotides align to TRBD1. CDR1 MNHNY and CDR2 SVGAGI come from the germline V gene (reference sequence). CDR3 length equals 16 residues. V gave up 4 bases and J gave up 0 bases; unmatched junction bases: 8. The CDR3 loop is CASSFGWGQMNTEAFF. As DNA, the CDR3 is TGTGCCAGCAGTTTTGGATGGGGACAGATGAACACTGAAGCTTTCTTT.

This chain joins TRBV6-5 and TRBJ2-7; D perhaps matches TRBD1 (6 bases). V was trimmed by 1 base and J by 2 bases, leaving 12 bases between them. Germline V gene sequence: CDR1 MNHEY, CDR2 SVGAGI. The CDR3 has 15 residues. The CDR3 DNA is TGTGCCAGCAGTTACTTACAGGGAGCCCCCTACGAGCAGTACTTC. Translated, it gives CASSYLQGAPYEQYF.

V is TRBV5-1 and J is TRBJ2-1, with 9 bases matching TRBD1. There are 16 residues in the CDR3. Unmatched junction bases numbered 7, after V lost 0 bases and J lost 6 bases. Germline V gene sequence: CDR1 SGHRS, CDR2 YFSETQ. The CDR3 loop reads CASSLAPGQGGNEQFF. The DNA of the CDR3 is TGCGCCAGCAGCTTGGCACCGGGACAGGGTGGCAATGAGCAGTTCTTC.

This chain links TRBV7-9 with TRBJ2-1, with 10 bases fitting TRBD2. The CDR3 sequence is 15 residues long. CDR1 is SEHNR and CDR2 is FQNEAQ in the germline V gene (reference sequence). After removal of 5 bases from V and 8 bases from J, the junction contained 9 bases not matched to a gene. The CDR3 DNA sequence: TGTGCCAGCAGCGCCAGCGGGAGGGCCGTCGATGAGCAGTTCTTC. This translates into CASSASGRAVDEQFF.

The chain is built from TRBV7-9 and TRBJ2-5; 11 positions match TRBD1. J was trimmed by 4 bases and V by 5 bases; bases with no gene match: 6. There are 15 residues in the CDR3. Germline values: CDR1 SEHNR, CDR2 FQNEAQ (reference sequence). The CDR3 loop is CASSPGQGASETQYF. The DNA for the CDR3 is TGTGCCAGCAGCCCCGGACAGGGGGCATCAGAGACCCAGTACTTC.

This clone was counted a single time. This chain joins TRBV6-1 and TRBJ1-4, with D hard to call. This CDR3 is built from 13 residues. V lost 4 bases and J 8 bases, leaving 11 bases between the germline ends. Germline CDR1 is MNHNS and CDR2 is SASEGT. CDR3 region: CASSGSSGEKLFF. In DNA form, the CDR3 reads TGTGCCAGCAGTGGTAGCTCCGGGGAAAAACTGTTTTTT.

The V and J genes are TRBV27 and TRBJ2-2; a weak D match, TRBD2 (6 bases). The CDR3 covers 16 residues. Germline CDR1 MNHEY, CDR2 SMNVEV (reference sequence). V was clipped by 6 bases and J by 9 bases, with 23 bases between them. CDR3 loop: CASSPTTSLPSWELFF. The CDR3 DNA is TGTGCCAGCAGCCCCACTACTAGCCTTCCTTCCTGGGAGCTGTTTTTT.

This clone was detected only once. The rearrangement uses TRBV25-1 and TRBJ1-2; no firm D call. Germline V gene lookup returns CDR1 MGHDK and CDR2 SYGVNS. Trimming took off 7 bases at V and 7 bases at J, with 16 bases between the two ends. The CDR3 contains 13 residues. CDR3: CASTPRREGGYTF. CDR3 nucleotide sequence: TGTGCCAGCACCCCCCGAAGGGAGGGTGGCTACACCTTC.

The chain links TRBV5-1 to TRBJ1-4; D gene uncertain. The germline V gene encodes CDR1 SGHRS and CDR2 YFSETQ. The CDR3 is 14 residues long. Trimming stripped 7 bases from V and 0 bases from J, with 10 bases between. CDR3 in amino acids: CASGLQATNEKLFF. The CDR3 DNA follows: TGCGCCAGCGGCCTCCAGGCAACTAATGAAAAACTGTTTTTT.